This TCR beta chain is drawn from a study of cytomegalovirus exposure and HLA in healthy donors. Findings of the study overall: Most TCR beta V segments were productive about 90% or about 30% of the time in an earlier analysis.

A word on this clone: The antigen is undetermined.

The V gene end was trimmed by 5 bases and the J gene end by 8 bases; junction bases not matched to a gene: 4. Germline V gene data show CDR1 as MNHEY and CDR2 as SMNVEV (reference sequence). This CDR3 is 15 amino acids long. A multiplex PCR was run with 60 Vbeta primers and 13 Jbeta primers. Produced via immunoSEQ multiplex PCR; TCRdb's table is partial and in-frame only. The sample holds approximately 160,000 clones, 65% to 90% seen once. Sequencing was done on a sample of PBMCs. The V call is TRBV27, the J call TRBJ1-6; the match to TRBD1 covers 12 bases. The clonotype was recovered from a human donor in good health. Here the CDR3 DNA reads TGTGCCAGCAGTCCCGGGACAGGGGGCGATTCACCCCTCCACTTT. Its translation is CASSPGTGGDSPLHF.